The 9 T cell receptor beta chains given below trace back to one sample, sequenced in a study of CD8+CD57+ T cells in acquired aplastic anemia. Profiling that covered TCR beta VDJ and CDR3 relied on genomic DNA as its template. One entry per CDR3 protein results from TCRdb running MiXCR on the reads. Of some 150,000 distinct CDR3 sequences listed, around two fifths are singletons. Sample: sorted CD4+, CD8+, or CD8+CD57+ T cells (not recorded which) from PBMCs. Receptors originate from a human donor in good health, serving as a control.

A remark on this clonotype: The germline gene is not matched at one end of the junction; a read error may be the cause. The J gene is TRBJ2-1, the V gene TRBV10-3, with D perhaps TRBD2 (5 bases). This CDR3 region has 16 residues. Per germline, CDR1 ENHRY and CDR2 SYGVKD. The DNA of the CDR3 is TGTGCCAGCATTAACGGCCAAGGGCTCCCTAGCAATGAACAGTTCTTC. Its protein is CASINGQGLPSNEQFF.

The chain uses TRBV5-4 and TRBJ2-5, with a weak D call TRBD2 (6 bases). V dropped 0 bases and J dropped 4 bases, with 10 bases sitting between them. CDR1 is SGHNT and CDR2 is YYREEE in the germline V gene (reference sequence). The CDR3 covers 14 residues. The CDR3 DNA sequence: TGTGCCAGCAGCTTGGCGGGAGAGGGAGAGACCCAGTACTTC. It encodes CASSLAGEGETQYF.

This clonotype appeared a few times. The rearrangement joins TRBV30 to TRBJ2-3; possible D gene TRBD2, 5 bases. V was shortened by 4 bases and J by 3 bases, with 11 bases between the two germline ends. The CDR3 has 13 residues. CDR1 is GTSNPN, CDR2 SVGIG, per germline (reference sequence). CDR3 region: CAWTLSGTDTQYF. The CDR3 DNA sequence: TGTGCCTGGACGTTGAGCGGAACAGATACGCAGTATTTT.

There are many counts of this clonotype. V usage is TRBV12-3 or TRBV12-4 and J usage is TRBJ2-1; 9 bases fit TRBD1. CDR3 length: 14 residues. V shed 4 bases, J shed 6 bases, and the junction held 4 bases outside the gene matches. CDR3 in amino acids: CASSSTGQGNEQFF. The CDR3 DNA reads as TGTGCCAGCAGTTCTACGGGACAGGGCAATGAGCAGTTCTTC.

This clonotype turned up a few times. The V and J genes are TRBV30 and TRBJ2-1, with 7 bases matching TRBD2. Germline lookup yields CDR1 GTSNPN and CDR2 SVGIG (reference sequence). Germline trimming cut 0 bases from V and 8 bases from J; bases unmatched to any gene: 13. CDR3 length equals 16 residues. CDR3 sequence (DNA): TGTGCCTGGAGTGTAGCTCAGCGGGGCCCCATATATGAGCAGTTCTTC. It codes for CAWSVAQRGPIYEQFF. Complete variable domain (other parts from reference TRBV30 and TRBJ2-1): SQTIHQWPATLVQPVGSPLSLECTVEGTSNPNLYWYRQAAGRGLQLLFYSVGIGQISSEVPQNLSASRPQDRQFILSSKKLLLSDSGFYLCAWSVAQRGPIYEQFFGPGTRLTVL.

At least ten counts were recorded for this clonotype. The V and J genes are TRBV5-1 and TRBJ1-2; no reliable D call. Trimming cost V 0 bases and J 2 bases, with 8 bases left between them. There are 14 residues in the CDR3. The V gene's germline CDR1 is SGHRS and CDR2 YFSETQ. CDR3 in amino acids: CASSLETNNYGYTF. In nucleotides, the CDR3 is TGCGCCAGCAGCTTGGAGACAAACAACTATGGCTACACCTTC.

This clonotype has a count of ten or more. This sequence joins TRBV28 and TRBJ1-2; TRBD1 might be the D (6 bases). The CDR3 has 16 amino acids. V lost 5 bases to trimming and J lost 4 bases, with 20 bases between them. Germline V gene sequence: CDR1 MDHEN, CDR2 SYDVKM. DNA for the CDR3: TGTGCCAGCAGTCCAGGGTCCGGGGGCAGGGGCTATGGCTACACCTTC. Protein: CASSPGSGGRGYGYTF.

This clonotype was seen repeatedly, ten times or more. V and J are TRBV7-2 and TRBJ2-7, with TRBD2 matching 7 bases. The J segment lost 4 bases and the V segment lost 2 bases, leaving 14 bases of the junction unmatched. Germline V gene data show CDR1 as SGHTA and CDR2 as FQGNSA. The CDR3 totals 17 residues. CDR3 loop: CASSLYVGGLAWYEQYF. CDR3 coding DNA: TGTGCCAGCAGCTTATACGTGGGAGGGCTAGCGTGGTACGAGCAGTACTTC.

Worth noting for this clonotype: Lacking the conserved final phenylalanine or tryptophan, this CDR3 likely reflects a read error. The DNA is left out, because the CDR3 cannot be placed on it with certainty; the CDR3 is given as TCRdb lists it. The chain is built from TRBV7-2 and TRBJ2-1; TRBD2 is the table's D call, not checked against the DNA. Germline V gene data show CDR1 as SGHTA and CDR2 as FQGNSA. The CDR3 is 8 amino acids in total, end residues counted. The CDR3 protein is CASSPLAG.